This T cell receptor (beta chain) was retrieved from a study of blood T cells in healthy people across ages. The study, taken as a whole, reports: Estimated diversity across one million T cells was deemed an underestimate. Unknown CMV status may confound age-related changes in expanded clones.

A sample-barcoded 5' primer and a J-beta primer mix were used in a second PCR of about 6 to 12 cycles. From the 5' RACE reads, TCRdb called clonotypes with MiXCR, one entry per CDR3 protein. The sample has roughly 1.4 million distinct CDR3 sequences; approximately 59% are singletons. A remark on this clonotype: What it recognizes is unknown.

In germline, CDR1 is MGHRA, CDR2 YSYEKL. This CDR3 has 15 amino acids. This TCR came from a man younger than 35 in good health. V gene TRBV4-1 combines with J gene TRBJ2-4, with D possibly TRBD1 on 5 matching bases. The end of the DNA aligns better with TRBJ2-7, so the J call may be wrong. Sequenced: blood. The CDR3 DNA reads TGCGCCAGCAGCCAAGGTGTAGGACACTCCTACGAGCAGTACTTC. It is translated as CASSQGVGHSYEQYF.